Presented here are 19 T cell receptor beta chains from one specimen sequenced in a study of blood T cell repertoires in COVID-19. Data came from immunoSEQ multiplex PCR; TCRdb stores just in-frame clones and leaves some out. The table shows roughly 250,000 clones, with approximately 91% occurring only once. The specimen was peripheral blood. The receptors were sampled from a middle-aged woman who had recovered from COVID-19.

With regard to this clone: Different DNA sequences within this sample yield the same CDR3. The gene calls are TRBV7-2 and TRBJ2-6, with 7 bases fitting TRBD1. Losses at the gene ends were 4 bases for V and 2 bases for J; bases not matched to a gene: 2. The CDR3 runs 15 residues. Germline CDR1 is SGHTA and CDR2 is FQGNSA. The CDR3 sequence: CASSSDRAGANVLTF. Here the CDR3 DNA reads TGTGCCAGCAGCTCCGACAGGGCTGGGGCCAACGTCCTGACTTTC. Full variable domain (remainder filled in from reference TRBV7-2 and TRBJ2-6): GAGVSQSPSNKVTEKGKDVELRCDPISGHTALYWYRQSLGQGLEFLIYFQGNSAPDKSGLPSDRFSAERTGGSVSTLTIQRTQQEDSAVYLCASSSDRAGANVLTFGAGSRLTVL.

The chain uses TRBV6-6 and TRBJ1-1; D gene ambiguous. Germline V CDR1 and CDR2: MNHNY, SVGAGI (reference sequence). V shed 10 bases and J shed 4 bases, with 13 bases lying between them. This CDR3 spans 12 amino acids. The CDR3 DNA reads TGTGCCACCACTCCGGAGGGCACTGAAGCTTTCTTT. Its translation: CATTPEGTEAFF.

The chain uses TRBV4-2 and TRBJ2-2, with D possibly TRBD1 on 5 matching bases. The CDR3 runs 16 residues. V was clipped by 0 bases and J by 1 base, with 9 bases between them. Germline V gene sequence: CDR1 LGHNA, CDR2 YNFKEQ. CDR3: CASSQDADRNTGELFF. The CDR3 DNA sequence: TGTGCCAGCAGCCAAGATGCCGACAGGAACACCGGGGAGCTGTTTTTT.

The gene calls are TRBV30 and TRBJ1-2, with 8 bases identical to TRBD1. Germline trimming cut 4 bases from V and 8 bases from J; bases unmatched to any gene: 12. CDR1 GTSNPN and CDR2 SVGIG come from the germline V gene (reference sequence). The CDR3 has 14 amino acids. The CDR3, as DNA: TGTGCCTGGACGTCTTATGAGACAGGGGAAGGCTACACCTTC. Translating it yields CAWTSYETGEGYTF.

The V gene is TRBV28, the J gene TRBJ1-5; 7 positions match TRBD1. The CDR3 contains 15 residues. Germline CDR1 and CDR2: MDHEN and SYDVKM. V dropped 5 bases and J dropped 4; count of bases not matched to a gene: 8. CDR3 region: CASSPATGQNQPQHF. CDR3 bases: TGTGCCAGCAGTCCAGCCACGGGACAGAATCAGCCCCAGCATTTT. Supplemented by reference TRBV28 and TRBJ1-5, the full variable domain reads DVKVTQSSRYLVKRTGEKVFLECVQDMDHENMFWYRQDPGLGLRLIYFSYDVKMKEKGDIPEGYSVSREKKERFSLILESASTNQTSMYLCASSPATGQNQPQHFGDGTRLSIL.

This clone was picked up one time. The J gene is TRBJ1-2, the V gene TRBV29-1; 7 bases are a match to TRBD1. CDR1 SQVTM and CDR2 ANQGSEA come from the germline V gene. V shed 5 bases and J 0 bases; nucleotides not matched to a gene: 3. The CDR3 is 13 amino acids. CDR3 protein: CSVLDRTNYGYTF. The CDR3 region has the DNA TGCAGCGTTCTGGACAGGACTAACTATGGCTACACCTTC.

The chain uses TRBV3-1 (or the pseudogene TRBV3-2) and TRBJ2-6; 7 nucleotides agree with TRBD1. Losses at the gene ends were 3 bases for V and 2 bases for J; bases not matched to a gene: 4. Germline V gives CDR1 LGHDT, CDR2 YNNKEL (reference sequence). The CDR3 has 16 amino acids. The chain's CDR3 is CASSQETGTGANVLTF. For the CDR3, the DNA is TGTGCCAGCAGCCAGGAGACAGGGACTGGGGCCAACGTCCTGACTTTC.

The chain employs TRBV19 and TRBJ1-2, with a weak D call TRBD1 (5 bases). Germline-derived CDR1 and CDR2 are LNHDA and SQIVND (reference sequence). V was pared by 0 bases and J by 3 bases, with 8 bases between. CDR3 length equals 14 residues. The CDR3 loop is CASSIEEGHYGYTF. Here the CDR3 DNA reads TGTGCCAGTAGTATAGAGGAGGGGCACTATGGCTACACCTTC.

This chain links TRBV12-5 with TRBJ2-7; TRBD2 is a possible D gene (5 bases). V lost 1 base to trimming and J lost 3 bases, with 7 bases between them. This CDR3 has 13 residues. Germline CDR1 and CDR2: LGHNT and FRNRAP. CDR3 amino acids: CASGLARDYEQYF. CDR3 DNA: TGTGCTAGTGGTTTGGCCCGGGACTACGAGCAGTACTTC. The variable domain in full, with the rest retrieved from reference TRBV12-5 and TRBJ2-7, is DARVTQTPRHKVTEMGQEVTMRCQPILGHNTVFWYRQTMMQGLELLAYFRNRAPLDDSGMPKDRFSAEMPDATLATLKIQPSEPRDSAVYFCASGLARDYEQYFGPGTRLTVT.

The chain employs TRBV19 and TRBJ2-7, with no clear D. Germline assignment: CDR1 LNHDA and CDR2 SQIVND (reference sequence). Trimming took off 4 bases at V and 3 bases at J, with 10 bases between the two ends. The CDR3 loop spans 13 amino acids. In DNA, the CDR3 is TGTGCCAGTAGTAGTAGTATCGGCTACGAGCAGTACTTC. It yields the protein CASSSSIGYEQYF. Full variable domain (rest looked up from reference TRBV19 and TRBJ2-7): DGGITQSPKYLFRKEGQNVTLSCEQNLNHDAMYWYRQDPGQGLRLIYYSQIVNDFQKGDIAEGYSVSREKKESFPLTVTSAQKNPTAFYLCASSSSIGYEQYFGPGTRLTVT.

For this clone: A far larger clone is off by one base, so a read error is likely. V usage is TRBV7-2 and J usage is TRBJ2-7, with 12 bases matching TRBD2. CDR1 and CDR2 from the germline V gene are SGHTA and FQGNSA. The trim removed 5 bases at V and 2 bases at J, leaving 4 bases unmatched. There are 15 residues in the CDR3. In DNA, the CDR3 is TGTGCCAGCAGCCCGACTAGCGGGAGTGCCTACGAGCAGTACTTC. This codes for CASSPTSGSAYEQYF.

The CDR3 reads CASSEALQRKPPPSPLHF. CDR3 DNA sequence: TGTGCCAGCAGTGAAGCGCTTCAGAGGAAACCCCCCCCTTCACCCCTCCACTTT. This chain links TRBV6-1 with TRBJ1-6; D not certain. Looked up from germline, CDR1 is MNHNS and CDR2 is SASEGT. Trimming took off 0 bases at V and 9 bases at J, with 21 bases between the two ends. The length of the CDR3 is 18 residues.

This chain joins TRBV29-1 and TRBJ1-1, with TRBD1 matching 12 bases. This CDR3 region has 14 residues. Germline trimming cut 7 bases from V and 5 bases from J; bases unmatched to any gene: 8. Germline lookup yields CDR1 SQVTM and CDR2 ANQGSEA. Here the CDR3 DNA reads TGCAGCGGAGGGACAGGGGGCGTAGGGACTGAAGCTTTCTTT. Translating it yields CSGGTGGVGTEAFF.

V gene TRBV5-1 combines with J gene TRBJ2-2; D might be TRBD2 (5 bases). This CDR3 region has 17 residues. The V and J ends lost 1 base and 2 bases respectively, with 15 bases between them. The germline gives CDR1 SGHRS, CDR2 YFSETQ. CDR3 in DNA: TGCGCCAGCAGCTTGAATCTAAACGGGGTAAACACCGGGGAGCTGTTTTTT. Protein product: CASSLNLNGVNTGELFF. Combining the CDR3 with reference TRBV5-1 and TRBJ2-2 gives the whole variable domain KAGVTQTPRYLIKTRGQQVTLSCSPISGHRSVSWYQQTPGQGLQFLFEYFSETQRNKGNFPGRFSGRQFSNSRSEMNVSTLELGDSALYLCASSLNLNGVNTGELFFGEGSRLTVL.

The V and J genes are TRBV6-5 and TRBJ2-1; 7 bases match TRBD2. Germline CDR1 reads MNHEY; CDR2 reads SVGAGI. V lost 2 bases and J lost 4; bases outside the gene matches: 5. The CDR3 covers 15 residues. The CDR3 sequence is CASSYRDYLYNEQFF. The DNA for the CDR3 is TGTGCCAGCAGTTACAGGGACTACTTATACAATGAGCAGTTCTTC.

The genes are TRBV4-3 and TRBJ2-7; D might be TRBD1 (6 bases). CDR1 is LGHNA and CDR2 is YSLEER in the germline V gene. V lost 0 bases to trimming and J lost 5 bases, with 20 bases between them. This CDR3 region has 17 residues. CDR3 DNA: TGCGCCAGCAGCCAAGAATTGGTCGGCAGGGGATCCAACGAGCAGTACTTC. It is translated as CASSQELVGRGSNEQYF.

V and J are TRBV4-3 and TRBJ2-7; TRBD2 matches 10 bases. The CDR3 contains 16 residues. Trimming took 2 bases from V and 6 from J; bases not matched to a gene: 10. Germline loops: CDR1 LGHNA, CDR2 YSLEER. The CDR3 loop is CASSQNQAGGPGEQYF. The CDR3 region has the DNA TGCGCCAGCAGCCAAAACCAAGCGGGAGGGCCGGGCGAGCAGTACTTC.

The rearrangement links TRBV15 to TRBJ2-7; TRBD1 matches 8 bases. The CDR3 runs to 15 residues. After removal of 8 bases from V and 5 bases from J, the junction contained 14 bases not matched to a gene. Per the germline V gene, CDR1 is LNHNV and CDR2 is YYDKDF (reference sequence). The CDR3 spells CATGPALDRVHEQYF. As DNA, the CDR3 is TGTGCCACCGGACCAGCCCTGGACAGGGTGCACGAGCAGTACTTC.

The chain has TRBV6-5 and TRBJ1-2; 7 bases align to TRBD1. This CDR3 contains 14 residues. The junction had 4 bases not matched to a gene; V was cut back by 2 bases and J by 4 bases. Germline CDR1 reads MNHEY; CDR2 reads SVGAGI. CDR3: CASSYDRVGYGYTF. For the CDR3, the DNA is TGTGCCAGCAGTTACGACAGGGTCGGCTATGGCTACACCTTC.